The next 13 T cell receptor beta chains were all read from a single sample in a study of cytomegalovirus exposure and HLA in healthy donors. 13 Jbeta primers and 60 Vbeta primers were used for the PCR. Generated by immunoSEQ multiplex PCR, the TCRdb table keeps only in-frame clones and is missing some. Of about 90,000 clones in the sample, 62% were seen once. The sample was PBMCs. The origin of the receptors is a woman in her thirties in good health and CMV-seropositive.

CDR3 residues: CASSYSGSLYYEQYF. CDR3 sequence (DNA): TGTGCCAGCAGTTACTCCGGGTCCCTCTACTACGAGCAGTACTTC. This chain joins TRBV6-6 and TRBJ2-7; D is unresolved. The V end lost 0 bases, the J end lost 3 bases, and 12 bases lay between the germline ends. The germline CDR1 and CDR2 sequences are MNHNY and SVGAGI (reference sequence). CDR3 length equals 15 residues.

This rearrangement joins TRBV29-1 to TRBJ2-7; 7 bases are shared with TRBD1. The CDR3 sequence is 13 residues long. Germline V CDR1 and CDR2: SQVTM, ANQGSEA. The junction had 10 bases not matched to a gene; V was cut back by 7 bases and J by 4 bases. CDR3 amino acids: CSAQSGTVYEQYF. The DNA of the CDR3 is TGCAGCGCCCAATCGGGGACAGTTTACGAGCAGTACTTC.

The chain carries TRBV7-2 and TRBJ2-7; D may be TRBD2 (7 bases). Germline CDR1 and CDR2: SGHTA and FQGNSA. The germline V and J ends were trimmed by 1 base and 2 bases, with 12 bases remaining between them. The CDR3 is 15 residues long. The CDR3 DNA reads TGTGCCAGCAGCTTAGGGGCGGGGGCCCCCTACGAGCAGTACTTC. This sequence encodes CASSLGAGAPYEQYF.

This clone was detected only a few times. Different DNA sequences within this sample yield the same CDR3. The rearrangement uses TRBV29-1 and TRBJ1-2; D not resolved. This CDR3 region has 11 residues. Germline V gene data show CDR1 as SQVTM and CDR2 as ANQGSEA. V lost 3 bases, J lost 6 bases, and 8 bases lay in between. This chain's CDR3 is CSVDSLDGYTF. CDR3 sequence (DNA): TGCAGCGTTGATTCTTTAGATGGCTACACCTTC.

This sequence joins TRBV28 and TRBJ1-1; D is unresolved. The V gene lost 6 bases and the J gene lost 0 bases, with 11 bases spanning the gap. The CDR3 runs 14 residues. CDR1 MDHEN and CDR2 SYDVKM come from the germline V gene. Written as DNA, the CDR3 is TGTGCCAGCAGACCGACATCGGTGAACACTGAAGCTTTCTTT. Residues: CASRPTSVNTEAFF.

The V call is TRBV28, the J call TRBJ2-5; the match to TRBD1 covers 7 bases. Germline lookup yields CDR1 MDHEN and CDR2 SYDVKM. This CDR3 has 17 residues. V was pared by 6 bases and J by 4 bases, with 17 bases of the junction left unmatched. The CDR3 sequence: CASSRLRTGLISETQYF. CDR3 nucleotide sequence: TGTGCCAGCAGCCGATTACGGACAGGCCTGATCTCAGAGACCCAGTACTTC.

The chain recombines TRBV29-1 with TRBJ2-7, with D tentatively TRBD1 (5 bases). Germline lookup yields CDR1 SQVTM and CDR2 ANQGSEA. V lost 0 bases and J lost 6, with 18 bases in between. The CDR3 contains 15 residues. Here the CDR3 reads CSVEDRGRVLVEQYF. In nucleotides, the CDR3 is TGCAGCGTTGAAGATCGAGGCAGGGTCTTGGTCGAGCAGTACTTC.

This clone was seen only once. This chain connects TRBV14 to TRBJ2-7, with 8 nucleotides matching TRBD1. The germline CDR1 and CDR2 sequences are SGHDN and FVKESK. The ends lost 1 base at V and 0 bases at J; junction bases unmatched: 5. CDR3 length equals 16 residues. The CDR3 region is CASSQARGLGSYEQYF. As DNA, the CDR3 is TGTGCCAGCAGCCAAGCCAGGGGGCTCGGCTCCTACGAGCAGTACTTC.

The chain is built from TRBV4-3 and TRBJ1-2; weak D call: TRBD1 (5 bases). The CDR3 spans 16 residues. Germline CDR1 and CDR2: LGHNA and YSLEER. The germline V and J ends were trimmed by 2 bases and 1 base, with 14 bases remaining between them. The CDR3 loop is CASSQSGIFGNYGYTF. CDR3 sequence (DNA): TGCGCCAGCAGCCAATCAGGGATTTTTGGTAACTATGGCTACACCTTC.

In this sample, this clone turned up a few times. The genes are TRBV27 and TRBJ2-3; TRBD1 matches at 8 bases. With V trimmed by 3 bases and J by 1 base, 3 bases remained unmatched. The CDR3 runs 15 residues. Germline CDR1 and CDR2: MNHEY and SMNVEV (reference sequence). This CDR3 reads CASSFQGAGTDTQYF. The CDR3 nucleotides read TGTGCCAGCAGTTTCCAGGGGGCGGGCACAGATACGCAGTATTTT.

This clone has more than one count but fewer than ten. The CDR3 sequence: CSVDQQVHNEQFF. Here the CDR3 DNA reads TGCAGCGTTGATCAACAGGTCCACAATGAGCAGTTCTTC. The rearrangement joins TRBV29-1 to TRBJ2-1; a possible D gene is TRBD1 (5 bases). The CDR3 has 13 residues. The V gene's germline CDR1 is SQVTM and CDR2 ANQGSEA. V was pared by 3 bases and J by 5 bases, with 11 bases between.

This clone has more than one count but fewer than ten. The genes are TRBV6-5 and TRBJ1-5, with D possibly TRBD1 on 6 matching bases. V shed 9 bases and J shed 2 bases, with 14 bases lying between them. From germline, CDR1 is MNHEY and CDR2 SVGAGI. The CDR3 is 14 amino acids. The CDR3 region is CASGRGAGNQPQHF. As DNA, the CDR3 is TGTGCCAGTGGACGGGGGGCGGGCAATCAGCCCCAGCATTTT.

The chain combines TRBV6-5 with TRBJ1-1, with D possibly being TRBD1 (5 bases). The CDR3 runs to 13 residues. The germline gives CDR1 MNHEY, CDR2 SVGAGI. The V and J ends lost 10 bases and 3 bases respectively, with 15 bases between them. The DNA for the CDR3 is TGTGCCACCACGACTGCAGGGTACACTGAAGCTTTCTTT. It encodes CATTTAGYTEAFF.